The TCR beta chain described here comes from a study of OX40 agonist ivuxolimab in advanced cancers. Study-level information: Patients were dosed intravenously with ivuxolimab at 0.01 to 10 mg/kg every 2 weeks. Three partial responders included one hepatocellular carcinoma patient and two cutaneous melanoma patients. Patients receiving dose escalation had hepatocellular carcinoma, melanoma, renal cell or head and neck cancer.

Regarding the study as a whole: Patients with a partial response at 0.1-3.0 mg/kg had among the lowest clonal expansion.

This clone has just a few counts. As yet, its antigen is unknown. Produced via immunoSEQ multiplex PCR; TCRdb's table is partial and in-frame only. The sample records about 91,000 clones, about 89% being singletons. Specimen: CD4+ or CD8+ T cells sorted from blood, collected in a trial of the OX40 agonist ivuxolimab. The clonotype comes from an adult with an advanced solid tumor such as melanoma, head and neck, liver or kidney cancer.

In nucleotides, the CDR3 is TGTGCCAGCAATGGTTGGTCGGACACCGGGGAGCTGTTTTTT. Its translation is CASNGWSDTGELFF. V usage is TRBV2 and J usage is TRBJ2-2, with D unclear. The CDR3 is 14 residues long. Trimming pared 7 bases from V and 3 bases from J, leaving 12 bases between. Germline V gene data show CDR1 as SNHLY and CDR2 as FYNNEI.